This T cell receptor beta chain was identified during a study of blood T cell repertoires in COVID-19. On the study more broadly: Collection of acute and convalescent COVID-19 samples took place in the United States, Italy and Spain. Sources were T cells, B-cell-depleted T cells, or PBMCs; the material itself was cDNA or gDNA.

Per the original data handling: Amplified reference gene primers provided the basis for estimating nucleated cell counts. TCRdb keeps only in-frame clones here, not all; method: immunoSEQ multiplex PCR. That table gives V, J and clone size, and the DNA gave D and trimming. Of under 350,000 clones in the sample, 85% were seen once. V was cut by 2 bases and J by 0 bases, with 14 bases left in between. The CDR3 covers 17 residues. The germline gives CDR1 MDHEN, CDR2 SYDVKM. The J gene is TRBJ2-1, the V gene TRBV28; no clear D. The receptor was isolated from a human donor in a cohort sampled during active COVID-19. Material for sequencing was peripheral blood. The CDR3 bases are TGTGCCAGCAGTTTAAATTACGGCGGAAGCTCCTACAATGAGCAGTTCTTC. Its protein is CASSLNYGGSSYNEQFF. The full variable domain, its missing parts supplied by reference TRBV28 and TRBJ2-1, is DVKVTQSSRYLVKRTGEKVFLECVQDMDHENMFWYRQDPGLGLRLIYFSYDVKMKEKGDIPEGYSVSREKKERFSLILESASTNQTSMYLCASSLNYGGSSYNEQFFGPGTRLTVL.